This T cell receptor (beta chain) originates from a study of CD8 T cells in ankylosing spondylitis (dated by TCRdb to about 2017). About the full investigation: The study set out to find disease-linked TCR variants by profiling T cell receptor beta repertoires in ankylosing spondylitis patients and healthy donors. The whole study cohort included 85 to 120 healthy donors and 20 to 30 ankylosing spondylitis patients. Samples of peripheral blood were taken, and for ankylosing spondylitis patients, synovial fluid was collected as well. General conclusions and limits of the study: In peripheral blood, the disease-linked clones were found at relatively low frequencies and had a CD8+ phenotype. The disease-linked clones were reported to be significantly enriched in matched synovial fluid samples from ankylosing spondylitis patients. Some motif variants had previously been reported in the synovial fluid and blood of reactive arthritis patients, which suggests shared mechanisms of disease initiation. Blood from ankylosing spondylitis patients appeared to be characterized by a TCR beta motif composed of eight or nine highly homologous amino acid variants.

The sample was run on an Illumina HiSeq 2500. Quantitative 5'-RACE with molecular barcodes was the method used to prepare the TCR beta libraries. For the original study's pipeline: A new computational method based on a probabilistic model of VDJ rearrangement was used to identify disease-linked TCR variants. TCRdb passed the public sequencing reads through fastp at Q25 and MiXCR, retaining productive beta sequences. Each CDR3 protein gets just one entry, which takes the most common genes and DNA from the rows behind it. TCRdb's processing, not the authors' own work, is the source of the V and J calls. This sample holds hundreds of thousands of distinct CDR3 sequences; under 25% were observed only once. The top ten clonotypes cover roughly 3.6% of the sample. For this clonotype: The antigen this receptor binds is unknown. No base quality values were provided; no much bigger clone lies one nucleotide off.

According to the germline V gene, CDR1 reads MNHEY and CDR2 reads SVGAGI. Taken from cysteine to phenylalanine, the CDR3 has 13 residues. Here the CDR3 DNA is all that survives: 39 bases in frame from base 1. The V and J ends are trimmed by 4 bases and 4 bases, leaving 11 bases between them. The rearranged chain carries TRBV6-5 and TRBJ2-7, with the D gene too uncertain to name. This clonotype originated in a female donor with ankylosing spondylitis or in good health (not recorded which). Input material: blood, either unsorted or a sorted T cell fraction (not recorded which). The sequenced DNA: TGTGCCAGCAGTTCTCCTGCTTTTTACGAGCAGTACTTC. Protein translation: CASSSPAFYEQYF.